This entry lists 29 T cell receptor beta chains sequenced from one sample in a study of T cell clonality in common variable immunodeficiency. Some clones are missing from TCRdb's copy, which holds only in-frame ones; the method was immunoSEQ multiplex PCR. The record shows 30,000 or so clones for this sample, with no singletons present. The sequenced sample consisted of peripheral blood mononuclear cells. The receptors were sampled from a person between 18 and 69 years old in good health.

This clone was picked up many times. The sequence runs out 3 residues before the end of the CDR3; the remainder is reconstructed from the germline J gene. This chain links TRBV10-3 with TRBJ2-7; TRBD1 matches 7 bases. V was pared by 4 bases and J by 3 bases, with 3 bases of the junction left unmatched. CDR1 ENHRY and CDR2 SYGVKD come from the germline V gene. The CDR3 is 13 amino acids. The sequenced part of the CDR3 DNA is TGTGCCATCAGTGCACAGGGGTTCTACGAG. It is translated as CAISAQGFYE. The CDR3 in its entirety is CAISAQGFYEQYF.

This clone has a count of ten or more. The CDR3 end is not reached by the read, which stops 3 residues before it; the germline J gene fills it in. The chain has TRBV20-1 and TRBJ2-3; 14 bases align to TRBD2. This CDR3 has 18 amino acids. V was clipped by 2 bases and J by 5 bases; unmatched bases: 12. The germline V gene encodes CDR1 DFQATT and CDR2 SNEGSKA (reference sequence). CDR3 sequence: CSARNPWGTSGRGDTQYF. The CDR3 bases that were read are TGCAGTGCTAGAAACCCCTGGGGGACTAGCGGGAGAGGAGATACG.

This clone was detected many times. Read sequence stops 3 residues before the CDR3 end, and the germline J gene provides the missing end. The chain combines TRBV4-2 with TRBJ2-5; 9 bases are a match to TRBD2. From germline, CDR1 is LGHNA and CDR2 YNFKEQ. After removal of 2 bases from V and 1 base from J, the junction contained 2 bases not matched to a gene. CDR3 length: 15 residues. The covered CDR3 bases are TGTGCCAGCAGCCAAAGCGGGAGGCCCCAAGAGACC. Its protein product is CASSQSGRPQET. The full-length CDR3 reads as CASSQSGRPQETQYF.

This clone was counted many times. Sequencing ends 3 residues short of the CDR3 end; the germline J gene provides the rest. The rearrangement joins TRBV6-1 to TRBJ2-1; the D gene is possibly TRBD1 (5 bases). Germline V lookup: CDR1 MNHNS, CDR2 SASEGT. V dropped 4 bases and J dropped 0 bases, with 13 bases sitting between them. The CDR3 length is 16 residues. Partial CDR3 DNA: TGTGCCAGCAGTGGTAGACAGAGCAGCTCCTACAATGAG. It yields the protein CASSGRQSSSYNE. The whole CDR3 region reads CASSGRQSSSYNEQFF.

This clone was seen a handful of times. The read terminates 3 residues before the CDR3 end, so the remaining end is supplied by the germline J gene. V usage is TRBV6-1 and J usage is TRBJ1-2; no definite D call. The CDR3 has 14 amino acids. From germline, CDR1 is MNHNS and CDR2 SASEGT. The sequenced part of the CDR3 DNA is TGTGCCAGCAGTGAAGGCGGGAGGGCTTACGAC. Translated: CASSEGGRAYD. The CDR3 in full is CASSEGGRAYDYTF.

This clone was observed many times. The CDR3 goes on 3 residues after the read ends, and that part is filled in from the germline J gene. The V call is TRBV18, the J call TRBJ2-1; TRBD1 agrees at 10 bases. The CDR3 has 16 amino acids. Germline V CDR1 and CDR2: KGHSH, LQKENI. V was clipped by 0 bases and J by 8 bases; unmatched bases: 7. CDR3 DNA (partial): TGTGCCAGCTCACCACCGCCGGGACAGGGGTCCTATGAG. Protein product: CASSPPPGQGSYE. The whole CDR3 protein is CASSPPPGQGSYEQFF.

Many counts were recorded for this clone. The CDR3 extends 3 residues past the end of the read, so its final part is completed from the germline J gene. This sequence joins TRBV7-6 and TRBJ1-5; no clear D gene. CDR1 and CDR2 from the germline V gene are SGHVS and FNYEAQ. Trimming cost V 1 base and J 3 bases, with 10 bases left between them. The CDR3 spans 15 residues. Incomplete CDR3 DNA: TGTGCCAGCAGCTTAGACTCGGGGAACAATCAGCCC. Protein: CASSLDSGNNQP. The full CDR3 protein is CASSLDSGNNQPQHF.

This clone was seen a handful of times. The sequence runs out 3 residues before the end of the CDR3; the remainder is reconstructed from the germline J gene. The rearrangement links TRBV19 to TRBJ1-2; D is unresolved. Looked up from germline, CDR1 is LNHDA and CDR2 is SQIVND (reference sequence). The CDR3 length is 13 residues. This CDR3 reads CASSPVEAGGYTF. CDR3 DNA (partial): TGTGCCAGCTCCCCGGTAGAAGCGGGCGGC.

Only a few counts were recorded for this clone. This is likely an artifact of a read error, given a far larger clone one base away. The read stops 3 residues short of the end of the CDR3; the missing end is completed from the germline J gene. The genes are TRBV30 and TRBJ1-2, with 7 nucleotides matching TRBD1. Germline V CDR1 and CDR2: GTSNPN, SVGIG (reference sequence). The length of the CDR3 is 16 residues. The CDR3 bases that were read are TGTGCCTCGAGTGTAACACCCTACAGGGGAAGATATGGC. It specifies CASSVTPYRGRYG. The full CDR3 protein is CASSVTPYRGRYGYTF.

This clone was seen at least ten times. The read ends 3 residues shy of where the CDR3 ends; the end is completed using the germline J gene. The J gene is TRBJ1-2, the V gene TRBV5-6; 9 bases align to TRBD1. After removal of 6 bases from V and 6 bases from J, the junction contained 6 bases not matched to a gene. From germline, CDR1 is SGHDT and CDR2 YYEEEE. This CDR3 comprises 13 residues. Incomplete CDR3 DNA: TGTGCCAGCACGCAGGACAGGGGAAATGGC. This gives the protein CASTQDRGNG. From start to end, the CDR3 is CASTQDRGNGYTF.

This clone was picked up many times. The CDR3 goes on 3 residues after the read ends, and that part is filled in from the germline J gene. V and J are TRBV20-1 and TRBJ1-2; 10 bases align to TRBD1. Per the germline V gene, CDR1 is DFQATT and CDR2 is SNEGSKA (reference sequence). Trimming took 6 bases from V and 4 from J; bases not matched to a gene: 8. This CDR3 has 14 amino acids. CDR3 DNA (partial): TGCAGTGCCACCCGGGACAGGGGACGCTATGGC. Protein product: CSATRDRGRYG. The full CDR3 reads CSATRDRGRYGYTF.

This clone was counted at least ten times. The observed sequence ends 3 residues before the CDR3 terminus, with the missing tail filled in from the germline J gene. The chain recombines TRBV18 with TRBJ1-6; TRBD1 might be the D (5 bases). Germline V lookup: CDR1 KGHSH, CDR2 LQKENI. The CDR3 extends over 13 amino acids. V was cut by 7 bases and J by 8 bases, with 12 bases left in between. The part of the CDR3 DNA that was read is TGTGCCAGCTATCCCGGGGGGGATTCACCC. Residues: CASYPGGDSP. The full CDR3 protein reads CASYPGGDSPLHF.

This clone was recorded many times. The read is 3 residues too short to cover the CDR3 end, so that end is filled in from the germline J gene. The V call is TRBV11-2, the J call TRBJ2-1, with D maybe TRBD2 (5 bases). The CDR3 covers 13 residues. CDR1 and CDR2 (germline): SGHAT, FQNNGV. Trimming removed 3 bases from V and 8 bases from J, with 11 bases in between. The CDR3 here is CASSFAPGDEQFF. The CDR3 bases that were read are TGTGCCAGCAGCTTTGCCCCCGGGGATGAG.

In this sample, this clone turned up a few times. A much more abundant neighbour one base away suggests this may be a read error. The read terminates 3 residues before the CDR3 end, so the remaining end is supplied by the germline J gene. The chain employs TRBV7-9 and TRBJ2-4; D is undetermined. Germline V CDR1 and CDR2: SEHNR, FQNEAQ (reference sequence). This CDR3 region has 13 residues. The CDR3 spells CASSPGSQETQYF. CDR3 bases read: TGTGCCAGCAGCCCGGGTAGCCAAGAGACT.

The table lists this clone with many counts. The read falls 3 residues short of the CDR3 end, and the missing part is taken from the germline J gene. This sequence joins TRBV20-1 and TRBJ2-3; a possible D gene is TRBD1 (6 bases). The length of the CDR3 is 14 residues. CDR1 is DFQATT, CDR2 SNEGSKA, per germline (reference sequence). CDR3 sequence reads: CSAFSQGFQETQYF. Incomplete CDR3 DNA: TGCAGTGCTTTTTCTCAGGGGTTCCAAGAGACG.

Concerning this clone: This may be a read error, as it is one base from a much larger clone. The CDR3 is cut off 3 residues early in the read; its end comes from the germline J gene. The J gene is TRBJ2-2, the V gene TRBV2; 9 nucleotides match TRBD1. The germline CDR1 and CDR2 sequences are SNHLY and FYNNEI. This CDR3 is 18 amino acids long. CDR3 DNA (partial): TGTGCCAGCAGTCCGACAGGGGGTCCACCCTCTGGGGCCAACGTG. The encoded protein is CASSPTGGPPSGANV. The complete CDR3 reads CASSPTGGPPSGANVLFF.

This clone has a count of ten or more. The DNA ends 3 residues before the CDR3 does, and the rest of the CDR3 is filled in from the germline J gene. The same CDR3 is also encoded by other DNA sequences in this sample. V is TRBV18 and J is TRBJ1-1, with D possibly TRBD1 on 5 matching bases. The germline CDR1 and CDR2 sequences are KGHSH and LQKENI. V gave up 3 bases and J gave up 1 base, with 6 bases separating them. The CDR3 is 13 residues long. The sequenced part of the CDR3 DNA is TGTGCCAGCTCACCTCAGGGGAACACTGAA. Translated: CASSPQGNTE. The CDR3 as a whole reads CASSPQGNTEAFF. Complete variable domain (other parts from reference TRBV18 and TRBJ1-1): NAGVMQNPRHLVRRRGQEARLRCSPMKGHSHVYWYRQLPEEGLKFMVYLQKENIIDESGMPKERFSAEFPKEGPSILRIQQVVRGDSAAYFCASSPQGNTEAFFGQGTRLTVV.

In this sample, this clone turned up many times. The CDR3 reads CSVAPSPAEAFF. The CDR3 bases that were read are TGCAGCGTTGCGCCTTCCCCGGCTGAA. The rearrangement links TRBV29-1 to TRBJ1-1; D is unclear. The sequence runs out 3 residues before the end of the CDR3; the remainder is reconstructed from the germline J gene. Germline V gene sequence: CDR1 SQVTM, CDR2 ANQGSEA. The CDR3 runs 12 residues. V lost 4 bases to trimming and J lost 6 bases, with 12 bases between them. The full variable domain, completed using reference TRBV29-1 and TRBJ1-1, is SAVISQKPSRDICQRGTSLTIQCQVDSQVTMMFWYRQQPGQSLTLIATANQGSEATYESGFVIDKFPISRPNLTFSTLTVSNMSPEDSSIYLCSVAPSPAEAFFGQGTRLTVV.

This clone was recorded a few times. The missing CDR3 end, 3 residues past where the read stops, is filled in from the germline J gene. The chain recombines TRBV7-8 with TRBJ2-5; 9 bases are shared with TRBD1. The CDR3 sequence is 16 residues long. Germline trimming cut 1 base from V and 5 bases from J; bases unmatched to any gene: 8. Germline values: CDR1 SGHVS, CDR2 FQNEAQ. Incomplete CDR3 DNA: TGTGCCAGCAGCTTAGAAGTGGGGACAGGGCTTGAGACC. This codes for CASSLEVGTGLET. The complete CDR3 protein is CASSLEVGTGLETQYF.

Comment on this clone: Read sequence stops 3 residues before the CDR3 end, and the germline J gene provides the missing end. This sequence joins TRBV5-8 and TRBJ2-7; possibly TRBD1 for D (6 bases). Per the germline V gene, CDR1 is SGHTS and CDR2 is YDEGEE. The CDR3 is 14 residues long. Trimming cost V 4 bases and J 2 bases, with 13 bases left between them. The CDR3 reads CASSVRDNPYEQYF. The sequenced CDR3 bases are TGTGCCAGCAGCGTCCGGGACAATCCCTACGAG.

This clone was counted ten times or more. The read ends 3 residues shy of where the CDR3 ends; the end is completed using the germline J gene. The chain employs TRBV4-1 and TRBJ1-3; TRBD1 matches 7 bases. Germline-derived CDR1 and CDR2 are MGHRA and YSYEKL. This CDR3 comprises 16 residues. Trimming at V came to 4 bases and at J to 0 bases, leaving 6 bases not matched to a gene. The DNA read from the CDR3 is TGCGCCAGCAGCCGATCCGGACAGGTCTCTGGAAACACC. Translation: CASSRSGQVSGNT. The whole CDR3 is CASSRSGQVSGNTIYF.

This clone has ten or more counts. The read ends 3 residues early relative to the CDR3; the germline J gene fills the gap. V usage is TRBV12-5 and J usage is TRBJ2-3; 8 nucleotides match TRBD1. The CDR3 totals 21 residues. CDR1 is LGHNT, CDR2 FRNRAP, per germline. The DNA read from the CDR3 is TGTGCTAGTGGTTCCCGGGACAGGCCCTTGTCCCTCCAGACGAGCAATCAGCCG. This translates into CASGSRDRPLSLQTSNQP. The whole CDR3 sequence reads CASGSRDRPLSLQTSNQPQYF.

This clone was counted ten times or more. The part of the CDR3 DNA that was read is TGCAGCCCCGAGGGGGGGCTTGGGACTAGGAACCTTTTGGATACG. This gives the protein CSPEGGLGTRNLLDT. The whole CDR3 is CSPEGGLGTRNLLDTQYF. J is TRBJ2-3 and V is TRBV29-1; 8 bases are shared with TRBD2. Read coverage stops 3 residues before the CDR3 terminus; the germline J gene supplies the remainder. The V gene end was trimmed by 8 bases and the J gene end by 6 bases; junction bases not matched to a gene: 25. This CDR3 has 18 amino acids. Germline V CDR1 and CDR2: SQVTM, ANQGSEA.

This clone came up many times. Read sequence stops 3 residues before the CDR3 end, and the germline J gene provides the missing end. The V gene is TRBV12-3 or TRBV12-4, the J gene TRBJ2-7; TRBD1 matches 8 bases. The CDR3 contains 15 residues. Trimming took 5 bases from V and 1 from J; bases not matched to a gene: 7. The part of the CDR3 DNA that was read is TGTGCCAGCAGTGACGCCGGGACAGGTTCCTACGAG. It encodes CASSDAGTGSYE. The whole CDR3 sequence reads CASSDAGTGSYEQYF.

In its sample, this clone was seen many times. The covered CDR3 bases are TGTGCCAGTACCGGGGACTACCGAAGCAATGAG. The encoded protein is CASTGDYRSNE. The CDR3 in full is CASTGDYRSNEQFF. The genes are TRBV19 and TRBJ2-1; 7 nucleotides agree with TRBD2. The read ends 3 residues early relative to the CDR3; the germline J gene fills the gap. Germline CDR1 LNHDA, CDR2 SQIVND (reference sequence). This CDR3 contains 14 residues. The J segment lost 6 bases and the V segment lost 7 bases, leaving 9 bases of the junction unmatched.

The CDR3 spells CASSTGGGKEGWYDYTF. CDR3 bases read: TGTGCCAGTAGTACTGGGGGCGGCAAAGAAGGATGGTACGAC. The chain is built from TRBV19 and TRBJ1-2; tentative D call: TRBD1 (6 bases). The CDR3 extends 3 residues past the end of the read, so its final part is completed from the germline J gene. The CDR3 runs to 17 residues. Germline V gene lookup returns CDR1 LNHDA and CDR2 SQIVND (reference sequence).

This clone has at least ten counts. With the read ending 3 residues before the CDR3 end, the germline J gene is used to fill in that end. This chain joins TRBV20-1 and TRBJ1-1; 9 bases match TRBD1. Germline V gene sequence: CDR1 DFQATT, CDR2 SNEGSKA (reference sequence). V was clipped by 0 bases and J by 6 bases; unmatched bases: 5. The CDR3 totals 14 residues. Incomplete CDR3 DNA: TGCAGTGCTAGAGATAGGACAGGGGTTCCTGAA. Its translation: CSARDRTGVPE. The entire CDR3 reads CSARDRTGVPEAFF.

This clone has at least ten counts. The observed sequence ends 3 residues before the CDR3 terminus, with the missing tail filled in from the germline J gene. The chain has TRBV20-1 and TRBJ2-1; a weak D match, TRBD2 (6 bases). The CDR3 loop spans 14 amino acids. CDR1 is DFQATT, CDR2 SNEGSKA, per germline (reference sequence). V shed 0 bases and J shed 2 bases, with 8 bases lying between them. The chain's CDR3 is CSARDLATYNEQFF. CDR3 DNA (partial): TGCAGTGCTAGAGATCTAGCGACCTACAATGAG.

This clone was seen repeatedly, ten times or more. The read is 3 residues too short to cover the CDR3 end, so that end is filled in from the germline J gene. The J gene is TRBJ2-5, the V gene TRBV7-6; 12 bases agree with TRBD2. Trimming removed 1 base from V and 0 bases from J; junction bases left unmatched: 3. The CDR3 runs 17 residues. Germline V gene lookup returns CDR1 SGHVS and CDR2 FNYEAQ. CDR3 region: CASSLGLAGGYQETQYF. The covered CDR3 bases are TGTGCCAGCAGCTTAGGGCTAGCGGGAGGGTACCAAGAGACC.